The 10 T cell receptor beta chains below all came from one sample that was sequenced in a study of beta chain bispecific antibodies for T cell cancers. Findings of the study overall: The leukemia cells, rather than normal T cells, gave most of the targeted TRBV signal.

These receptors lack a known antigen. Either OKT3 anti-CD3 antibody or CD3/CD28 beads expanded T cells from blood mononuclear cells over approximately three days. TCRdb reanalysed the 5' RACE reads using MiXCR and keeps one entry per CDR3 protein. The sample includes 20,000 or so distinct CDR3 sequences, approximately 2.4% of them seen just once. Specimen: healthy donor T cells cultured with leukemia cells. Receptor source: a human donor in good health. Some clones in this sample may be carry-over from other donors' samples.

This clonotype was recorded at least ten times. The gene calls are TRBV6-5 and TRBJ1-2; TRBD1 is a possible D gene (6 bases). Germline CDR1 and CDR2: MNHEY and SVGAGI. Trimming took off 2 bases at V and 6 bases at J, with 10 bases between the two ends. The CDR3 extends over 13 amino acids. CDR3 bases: TGTGCCAGCAGTTACACAACAGGGCATGGCTACACCTTC. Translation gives CASSYTTGHGYTF.

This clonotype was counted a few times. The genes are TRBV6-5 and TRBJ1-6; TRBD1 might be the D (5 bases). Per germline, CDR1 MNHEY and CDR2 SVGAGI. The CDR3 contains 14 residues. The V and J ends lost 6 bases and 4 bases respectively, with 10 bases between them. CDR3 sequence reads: CASSETEYNSPLHF. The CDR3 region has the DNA TGTGCCAGCAGCGAGACAGAGTATAATTCACCCCTCCACTTT.

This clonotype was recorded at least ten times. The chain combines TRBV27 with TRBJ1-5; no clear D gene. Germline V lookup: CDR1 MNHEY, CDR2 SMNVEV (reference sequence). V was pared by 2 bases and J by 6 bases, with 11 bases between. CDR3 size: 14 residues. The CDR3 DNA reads TGTGCCAGCAGTTTAGCGGGAGGAGGTCAGCCCCAGCATTTT. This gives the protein CASSLAGGGQPQHF.

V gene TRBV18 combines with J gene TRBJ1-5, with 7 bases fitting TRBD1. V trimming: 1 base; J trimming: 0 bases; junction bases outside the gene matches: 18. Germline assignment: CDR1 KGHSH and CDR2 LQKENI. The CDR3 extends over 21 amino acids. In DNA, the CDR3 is TGTGCCAGCTCACCACGACCCTTCTTTAGAGGGGGCGGGAATAGCAATCAGCCCCAGCATTTT. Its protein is CASSPRPFFRGGGNSNQPQHF. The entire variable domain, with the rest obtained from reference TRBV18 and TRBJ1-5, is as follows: NAGVMQNPRHLVRRRGQEARLRCSPMKGHSHVYWYRQLPEEGLKFMVYLQKENIIDESGMPKERFSAEFPKEGPSILRIQQVVRGDSAAYFCASSPRPFFRGGGNSNQPQHFGDGTRLSIL.

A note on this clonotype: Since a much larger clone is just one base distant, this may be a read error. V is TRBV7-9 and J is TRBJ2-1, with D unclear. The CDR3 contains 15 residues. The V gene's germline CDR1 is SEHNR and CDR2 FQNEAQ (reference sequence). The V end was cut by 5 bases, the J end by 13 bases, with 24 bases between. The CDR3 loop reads CASSARLGTMETQFF. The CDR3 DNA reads TGTGCCAGCAGCGCCCGGCTGGGAACGATGGAGACCCAGTTCTTC.

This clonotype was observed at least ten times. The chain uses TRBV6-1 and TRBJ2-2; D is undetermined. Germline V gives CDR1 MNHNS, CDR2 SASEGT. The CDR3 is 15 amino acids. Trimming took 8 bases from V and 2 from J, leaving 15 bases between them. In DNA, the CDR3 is TGTGCCAGCGAGAGAATACAGCCCAACACCGGGGAGCTGTTTTTT. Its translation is CASERIQPNTGELFF.

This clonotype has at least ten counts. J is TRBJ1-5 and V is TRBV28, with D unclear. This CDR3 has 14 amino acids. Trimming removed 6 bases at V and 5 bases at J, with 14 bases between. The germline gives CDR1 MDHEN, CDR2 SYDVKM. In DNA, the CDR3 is TGTGCCAGCAGATCGTCTGGTGTGGATCAGCCCCAGCATTTT. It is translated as CASRSSGVDQPQHF.

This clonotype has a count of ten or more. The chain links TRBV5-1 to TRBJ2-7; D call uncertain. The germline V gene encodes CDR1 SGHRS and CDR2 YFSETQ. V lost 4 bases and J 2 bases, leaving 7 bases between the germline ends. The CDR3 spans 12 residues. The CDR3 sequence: CASSLNTYEQYF. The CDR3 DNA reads TGCGCCAGCAGCCTCAACACCTACGAGCAGTACTTC.

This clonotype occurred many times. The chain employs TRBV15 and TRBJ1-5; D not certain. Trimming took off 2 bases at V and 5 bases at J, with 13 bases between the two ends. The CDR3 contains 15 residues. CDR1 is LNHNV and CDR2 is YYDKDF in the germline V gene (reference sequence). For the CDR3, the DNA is TGTGCCACCAGCAGAAGTAGGGAGAAAGATCAGCCCCAGCATTTT. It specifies CATSRSREKDQPQHF.

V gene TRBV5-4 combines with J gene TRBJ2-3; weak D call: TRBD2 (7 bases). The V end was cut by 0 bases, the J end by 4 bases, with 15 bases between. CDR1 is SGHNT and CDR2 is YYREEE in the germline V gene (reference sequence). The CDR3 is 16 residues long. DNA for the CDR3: TGTGCCAGCAGCTTGGACCGGGGGGCCCCCCCAGATACGCAGTATTTT. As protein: CASSLDRGAPPDTQYF.